The source of this T cell receptor (beta chain) is a study of glioma-infiltrating T cells. TCR alpha and beta CDR3 regions were amplified from RNA using iRepertoire nested multiplex PCR. One entry per CDR3 protein results from TCRdb running MiXCR on the multiplex PCR reads. The table includes 150,000 to 200,000 distinct CDR3 sequences, about 40% detected once. This clonotype has at least ten counts. The CDR3 has 15 residues. The germline V and J ends were trimmed by 2 bases and 4 bases, with 14 bases remaining between them. Germline CDR1 MNHNS, CDR2 SASEGT. The source of this sequence is a human donor with low-grade glioma or glioblastoma, undergoing nonglioma brain surgery, or in good health (not recorded which). The chain is built from TRBV6-1 and TRBJ2-5, with a weak D call TRBD1 (5 bases). The sequenced sample consisted of glioma tissue, nonneoplastic brain tissue, or PBMCs (not recorded which). In nucleotides, the CDR3 is TGTGCCAGCAGTGAAATTTACAGGAGAAGAGAGACCCAGTACTTC. It encodes CASSEIYRRRETQYF.